The rows below give T cell receptor beta chains drawn from one sample of a study of regulatory T cells in long-lasting Graves disease. TCRdb redid the calling of the multiplex PCR reads with MiXCR, one entry per CDR3 protein. The sample contains under 450,000 distinct CDR3 sequences, approximately 25% of which appear only once. The sequencing used peripheral blood mononuclear cells (PBMCs), collected when the disease was refractory, from a patient treated with antithyroid drugs. The source of these receptors is a woman aged 40 to 49 with Graves disease. CDR3s include the opening cysteine and the closing phenylalanine or tryptophan. D genes are given only for firm matches. Where a row states a size, it is once, few, many or the class of an expanded clone; other rows omit it.

v_gene,j_gene,abundance,d_gene,CDR3aa,CDR3nt
TRBV27,TRBJ2-1,-,TRBD2,CASSFWGLASYNEQFF,TGTGCCAGCAGTTTTTGGGGACTAGCGAGCTACAATGAGCAGTTCTTC
TRBV7-3,TRBJ1-1,many,-,CASSQAMNTEAFF,TGTGCCAGCAGCCAAGCCATGAACACTGAAGCTTTCTTT
TRBV7-2,TRBJ2-5,many,-,CASSLVLARGETQYF,TGTGCCAGCAGCTTAGTCCTAGCGAGGGGGGAGACCCAGTACTTC
TRBV12-3/TRBV12-4,TRBJ1-4,many,TRBD1,CASRRQGDEKLFF,TGTGCCAGCAGAAGACAGGGCGACGAAAAACTGTTTTTT
TRBV12-3/TRBV12-4,TRBJ2-1,-,TRBD2,CASSLGLAGAQEQFF,TGTGCCAGCAGTCTAGGACTAGCGGGAGCGCAAGAGCAGTTCTTC
TRBV29-1,TRBJ2-3,-,-,CSVEFRGKVDTQYF,TGCAGCGTTGAATTCCGGGGGAAAGTTGATACGCAGTATTTT
TRBV7-8,TRBJ1-4,many,-,CASSSSEEPNEKLFF,TGTGCCAGCAGCTCGAGCGAGGAACCGAATGAAAAACTGTTTTTT
TRBV28,TRBJ2-7,-,TRBD2,CASRTDYGAGDTHEQYF,TGTGCCAGCAGAACGGACTATGGAGCGGGAGACACCCACGAGCAGTACTTC
TRBV12-3/TRBV12-4,TRBJ2-3,-,-,CASSVDITGTDTQYF,TGTGCCAGCAGTGTGGACATCACGGGCACAGATACGCAGTATTTT
TRBV28,TRBJ2-1,-,-,CASSDGFRPNEQFF,TGTGCCAGCAGTGATGGATTTCGGCCCAATGAGCAGTTCTTC
TRBV11-2,TRBJ1-1,few,TRBD1,CASSSGTGGLGTEAFF,TGTGCCAGCAGTTCCGGGACAGGGGGCCTAGGCACTGAAGCTTTCTTT
TRBV12-5,TRBJ2-5,-,-,CASGGIQTQYF,TGTGCTAGTGGTGGGATTCAGACCCAGTACTTC
TRBV20-1,TRBJ2-2,-,TRBD2,CSAHTLAANTGELFF,TGCAGTGCCCATACACTAGCGGCAAACACCGGGGAGCTGTTTTTT